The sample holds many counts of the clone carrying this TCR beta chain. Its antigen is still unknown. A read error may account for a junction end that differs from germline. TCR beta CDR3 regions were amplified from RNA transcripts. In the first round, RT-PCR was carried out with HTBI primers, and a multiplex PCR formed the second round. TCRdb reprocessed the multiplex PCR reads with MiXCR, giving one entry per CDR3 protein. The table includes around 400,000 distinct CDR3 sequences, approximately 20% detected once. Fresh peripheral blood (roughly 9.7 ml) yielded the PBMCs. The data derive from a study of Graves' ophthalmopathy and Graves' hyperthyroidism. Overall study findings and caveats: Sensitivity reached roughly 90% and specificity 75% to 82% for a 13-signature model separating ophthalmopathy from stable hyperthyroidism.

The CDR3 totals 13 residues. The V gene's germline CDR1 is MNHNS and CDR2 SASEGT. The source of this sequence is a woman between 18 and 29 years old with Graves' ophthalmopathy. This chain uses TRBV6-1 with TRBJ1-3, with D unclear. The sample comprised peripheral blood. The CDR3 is CASTPAPGNTIYF. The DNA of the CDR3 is TGTGCCAGCACCCCGGCTCCTGGGAACACCATATATTTT.